A selection of T cell receptor beta chains follows, all from one sample in a study of control samples from healthy donors and cancer patients. The assay was immunoSEQ multiplex PCR, and TCRdb's table has in-frame clones only and misses some. The sample holds roughly 80,000 clones, about 88% seen once. The source material was blood. Source of these receptors: a woman between 50 and 59 years old in good health. Each CDR3 is given with its conserved first and last residue. D genes are given only for firm matches. The size of a clone is reported for some rows only, either as once, few or many, or as a class for expanded clones.

>.|TRBV5-6|.|TRBJ2-7
CASSSGGGEQYF
TGTGCCAGCAGCTCCGGGGGCGGAGAGCAGTACTTC
>.|TRBV4-1|.|TRBJ1-2
CASSQGRDGYTF
TGCGCCAGCAGCCAAGGGAGGGATGGCTACACCTTC
>.|TRBV11-3|.|TRBJ2-5
CASSLGPRETQYF
TGTGCCAGCAGCTTGGGGCCAAGGGAGACCCAGTACTTC
>.|TRBV19|.|TRBJ1-5
CASSIQDGQPQHF
TGTGCCAGTAGTATACAGGACGGGCAGCCCCAGCATTTT
>.|TRBV14|TRBD1|TRBJ1-1
CASSRQGARGTFF
TGTGCCAGCAGTCGACAGGGGGCAAGGGGAACTTTCTTT
>.|TRBV14|.|TRBJ2-7
CASSQGPGTPSYEQYF
TGTGCCAGCAGCCAAGGCCCTGGGACACCTTCCTACGAGCAGTACTTC
>.|TRBV6-2/TRBV6-3|.|TRBJ1-1
CASRLRGRGAFF
TGTGCCAGCCGCCTCAGAGGCAGAGGAGCTTTCTTT
>.|TRBV18|TRBD1|TRBJ1-3
CASSKQTGANSGNTIYF
TGTGCCAGCTCAAAACAGACAGGGGCAAACTCTGGAAACACCATATATTTT
>.|TRBV6-5|.|TRBJ1-2
CASTSTGGDHGYTF
TGTGCCAGCACCAGCACCGGAGGCGATCATGGCTACACCTTC
>.|TRBV24-1|.|TRBJ1-2
CATSDRGRIYGYTF
TGTGCCACCAGTGACAGGGGACGGATTTATGGCTACACCTTC
>.|TRBV19|.|TRBJ2-7
CASSRGHGQKAGDEQYF
TGTGCCAGTAGTAGGGGGCACGGACAGAAAGCTGGCGACGAGCAGTACTTC
>.|TRBV14|.|TRBJ2-3
CASSQDVGQDTDTQYF
TGTGCCAGCAGCCAAGACGTAGGTCAGGACACAGATACGCAGTATTTT
>.|TRBV27|.|TRBJ2-7
CASSFWGASSLEQYF
TGTGCCAGCAGTTTTTGGGGGGCTAGTTCACTTGAGCAGTACTTC
>.|TRBV5-4|.|TRBJ2-3
CASSLVVGEDTQYF
TGTGCCAGCAGCTTGGTGGTAGGGGAAGATACGCAGTATTTT
>once|TRBV3-1/TRBV3-2|.|TRBJ1-3
CASSQDPSSGNTIYF
TGTGCCAGCAGCCAAGACCCATCCTCTGGAAACACCATATATTTT
>.|TRBV14|.|TRBJ1-6
CASSQEINSPLHF
TGTGCCAGCAGCCAAGAGATAAATTCACCCCTCCACTTT
>.|TRBV4-1|TRBD1|TRBJ2-1
CASSQDITGVKNEQFF
TGCGCCAGCAGCCAAGATATCACAGGGGTTAAAAATGAGCAGTTCTTC
>.|TRBV5-1|TRBD1|TRBJ1-1
CASSLGQGGMHTEAFF
TGCGCCAGCAGCTTGGGACAGGGAGGGATGCACACTGAAGCTTTCTTT
>once|TRBV6-5|.|TRBJ1-5
CAIGAERNQPQHF
TGTGCCATTGGGGCAGAGCGAAATCAGCCCCAGCATTTT
>.|TRBV24-1|.|TRBJ1-2
CATSDTANYGYTF
TGTGCCACCAGTGATACAGCTAACTATGGCTACACCTTC
>.|TRBV7-2|.|TRBJ1-4
CASSLRVGDEKLFF
TGTGCCAGCAGCCTACGGGTGGGGGATGAAAAACTGTTTTTT
>.|TRBV5-1|TRBD1|TRBJ1-1
CASSETGVTEAFF
TGCGCCAGCAGCGAGACAGGGGTCACTGAAGCTTTCTTT
>.|TRBV19|TRBD1|TRBJ1-3
CASSMDRSLGNTIYF
TGTGCCAGTAGTATGGACAGGTCCCTTGGAAACACCATATATTTT
>.|TRBV27|TRBD1|TRBJ1-4
CASATGDEKLFF
TGTGCCAGCGCGACAGGGGACGAAAAACTGTTTTTT
>.|TRBV13|.|TRBJ2-7
CASSLGTPSYEQYF
TGTGCCAGCAGCTTAGGTACACCGAGCTACGAGCAGTACTTC
>.|TRBV5-5|.|TRBJ2-2
CASSVGPGGLVTGELFF
TGTGCCAGCAGCGTGGGGCCCGGGGGATTAGTCACCGGGGAGCTGTTTTTT
>.|TRBV4-1|.|TRBJ1-1
CASSPRGRGAFF
TGCGCCAGCAGCCCGAGAGGCAGAGGAGCTTTCTTT
>.|TRBV19|.|TRBJ2-7
CASSIIGTAGRGEQYF
TGTGCCAGTAGTATAATCGGAACAGCCGGACGGGGAGAGCAGTACTTC
>once|TRBV18|TRBD1|TRBJ2-3
CASSPTGPDTQYF
TGTGCCAGCTCACCGACAGGGCCCGATACGCAGTATTTT
>once|TRBV27|.|TRBJ1-4
CASSLSSGNEKLFF
TGTGCCAGCAGTTTATCTTCGGGTAATGAAAAACTGTTTTTT
>.|TRBV7-9|TRBD1|TRBJ1-5
CASSSGTDGQPQHF
TGTGCCAGCAGTTCCGGGACAGATGGCCAGCCCCAGCATTTT